This T cell receptor beta chain was retrieved from a study of PD-L1 blockade in urothelial cancer. Repertoires were generated with immunoSEQ multiplex PCR, while TCRdb's copy carries only in-frame clones and drops some. The table lists 25,000 to 35,000 clones, around nine tenths of them singletons. Germline V CDR1 and CDR2: MNHEY, SMNVEV (reference sequence). The ends were cut back, 5 bases at V and 6 bases at J, with 9 bases in the middle. The CDR3 is made up of 12 amino acids. Sequencing was performed on PBMCs, taken around atezolizumab (anti-PD-L1) treatment. The genes are TRBV27 and TRBJ2-3, with D hard to call. This clonotype was sampled from a man in his fifties or sixties with urothelial cancer. CDR3 amino acids: CASSHSADTQYF. The DNA of the CDR3 is TGTGCCAGCAGTCACTCAGCGGATACGCAGTATTTT.